This is a list of T cell receptor beta chains from one sample in a study of shared clonotypes between healthy human individuals. Using immunoSEQ multiplex PCR, the repertoire was profiled, and TCRdb retains in-frame clones only, with some absent. The sample gives around 120,000 clones, roughly 70% of which show up once; almost 25% is in the top ten. The sample was memory CD8+ T cells sorted from blood. Every receptor here comes from a woman aged 25 to 39 in good health. CDR3s include the opening cysteine and the closing phenylalanine or tryptophan. Each record gives: clone size, V gene, J gene, D gene, CDR3 DNA, CDR3 protein. The D gene is left open where the match is weak. For some rows the clone size is stated as once, few or many, or as a class when expanded; others skip it.

size: -
V: TRBV25-1
J: TRBJ2-7
D: -
DNA: TGTGCCAGCAGTGAAAGACAGCTGGAGCAGTACTTC
CDR3: CASSERQLEQYF

size: -
V: TRBV13
J: TRBJ2-7
D: -
DNA: TGTGCCAGCGCAAAACCAGGGGCTAGCTGGACTAGCTCCTACGAGCAGTACTTC
CDR3: CASAKPGASWTSSYEQYF

size: -
V: TRBV11-2
J: TRBJ2-7
D: TRBD2
DNA: TGTGCCAGCAGCTTAGCTTCTAGCGGGACCTACGAGCAGTACTTC
CDR3: CASSLASSGTYEQYF

size: -
V: TRBV5-1
J: TRBJ2-5
D: TRBD1
DNA: TGCGCCAGCAGCTTATCAGGGGGCCCGGAGACCCAGTACTTC
CDR3: CASSLSGGPETQYF

size: few
V: TRBV7-9
J: TRBJ2-3
D: -
DNA: TGTGCCAGCAGCTTCGCACCAGCGGATACAGATACGCAGTATTTT
CDR3: CASSFAPADTDTQYF

size: -
V: TRBV9
J: TRBJ2-2
D: -
DNA: TGTGCCAGCAGCGTAGAAGGAACCGGGGAGCTGTTTTTT
CDR3: CASSVEGTGELFF

size: few
V: TRBV2
J: TRBJ2-5
D: TRBD2
DNA: TGTGCCAGCAGTGAGGGACTAAATAGGAAGACCCAGTACTTC
CDR3: CASSEGLNRKTQYF

size: -
V: TRBV28
J: TRBJ1-1
D: -
DNA: TGTGCCAGCACCGTTATCAGGGCGAGGAACACTGAAGCTTTCTTT
CDR3: CASTVIRARNTEAFF

size: medium-sized
V: TRBV6-4
J: TRBJ2-6
D: -
DNA: TGTGCCAGCAGTGACACGGCGGGGACTGGGGCCAACGTCCTGACTTTC
CDR3: CASSDTAGTGANVLTF

size: -
V: TRBV7-6
J: TRBJ2-7
D: -
DNA: TGTGCCAGCAGCTTAGGCGGGGCCATACAGAACGAGCAGTACTTC
CDR3: CASSLGGAIQNEQYF

size: -
V: TRBV27
J: TRBJ1-1
D: -
DNA: TGTGCCAGCAGTTACAGGTGGATAGGGATTACTGAAGCTTTCTTT
CDR3: CASSYRWIGITEAFF

size: -
V: TRBV5-5
J: TRBJ2-1
D: TRBD2
DNA: TGTGCCAGCAGCTTTGGTTGGGGGGGCTCCTACAATGAGCAGTTCTTC
CDR3: CASSFGWGGSYNEQFF

size: -
V: TRBV30
J: TRBJ2-5
D: TRBD2
DNA: TGTGCCTGGACTAGCGGGACCCAACATAAAGAGACCCAGTACTTC
CDR3: CAWTSGTQHKETQYF

size: -
V: TRBV27
J: TRBJ1-4
D: TRBD1
DNA: TGTGCCAGCAGTCTACCGGGACAGAAAAAACTGTTTTTT
CDR3: CASSLPGQKKLFF

size: -
V: TRBV6-5
J: TRBJ2-1
D: -
DNA: TGTGCCAGCAGTTACGGGACCTCCCAAATGGAGCAGTTCTTC
CDR3: CASSYGTSQMEQFF

size: -
V: TRBV30
J: TRBJ2-7
D: TRBD1
DNA: TGTGCCTGTGACCGGGACAGCTCCTACGAGCAGTACTTC
CDR3: CACDRDSSYEQYF

size: -
V: TRBV27
J: TRBJ2-4
D: -
DNA: TGTGCCAGCAGTTTTGGGAATAGAAACATTCAGTACTTC
CDR3: CASSFGNRNIQYF

size: -
V: TRBV5-1
J: TRBJ2-7
D: -
DNA: TGCGCCAGCAGCACCCGACTGGATCCCTACGAGCAGTACTTC
CDR3: CASSTRLDPYEQYF

size: -
V: TRBV30
J: TRBJ2-1
D: -
DNA: TGTGCCTGGAGTGTAGGTACGGGAGTAAGGGCTAGGGGTACCTACAATGAGCAGTTCTTC
CDR3: CAWSVGTGVRARGTYNEQFF

size: -
V: TRBV5-4
J: TRBJ2-1
D: -
DNA: TGTGCCAGCAGCTCGATTTATGAGCAGTTCTTC
CDR3: CASSSIYEQFF

size: -
V: TRBV5-1
J: TRBJ2-1
D: TRBD2
DNA: TGCGCCAGCAGCCCGGGACTAGCGTCCTACAATGAGCAGTTCTTC
CDR3: CASSPGLASYNEQFF

size: few
V: TRBV25-1
J: TRBJ1-5
D: -
DNA: TGTGCCAGCAGTGAATCTGAGGGCTATCAGCCCCAGCATTTT
CDR3: CASSESEGYQPQHF

size: -
V: TRBV20-1
J: TRBJ2-7
D: -
DNA: TGCAGTGCCGCCCAGTCCTACGAGCAGTACTTC
CDR3: CSAAQSYEQYF

size: few
V: TRBV5-1
J: TRBJ2-7
D: -
DNA: TGCGCCAGCAGCTTGGGGGCGGGCCCCTACGAGCAGTACTTC
CDR3: CASSLGAGPYEQYF

size: -
V: TRBV9
J: TRBJ2-2
D: -
DNA: TGTGCCAGCAGCCCCCGATCCGGGGAGCTGTTTTTT
CDR3: CASSPRSGELFF

size: -
V: TRBV7-9
J: TRBJ1-1
D: TRBD1
DNA: TGTGCCAGCAGCCCCGACAGGGGTTTTCGAGAGAAGAGCACTGAAGCTTTCTTT
CDR3: CASSPDRGFREKSTEAFF

size: -
V: TRBV28
J: TRBJ2-5
D: TRBD2
DNA: TGTGCCAGCAGTTTTTCCACCTCGCTCGGACTAGCATGGGAGACCCAGTACTTC
CDR3: CASSFSTSLGLAWETQYF

size: -
V: TRBV6-5
J: TRBJ2-5
D: -
DNA: TGTGCCAGCCGAACCACGGGGGAGGAGACCCAGTACTTC
CDR3: CASRTTGEETQYF

size: -
V: TRBV25-1
J: TRBJ2-1
D: TRBD1
DNA: TGTGCCAGCGGATCACAGGGGTCTAGCACCTACAATGAGCAGTTCTTC
CDR3: CASGSQGSSTYNEQFF

size: -
V: TRBV7-9
J: TRBJ2-5
D: -
DNA: TGTGCCAGCAGAGGCACTGAAGAGACCCAGTACTTC
CDR3: CASRGTEETQYF

size: once
V: TRBV6-6
J: TRBJ1-5
D: -
DNA: TGTGCCAGCAGTTACTCGATGAATCAGCCCCAGCATTTT
CDR3: CASSYSMNQPQHF

size: -
V: TRBV5-4
J: TRBJ2-7
D: -
DNA: TGTGCCATAGGGACTGGGGCCTACGAGCAGTACTTC
CDR3: CAIGTGAYEQYF

size: -
V: TRBV9
J: TRBJ2-1
D: TRBD2
DNA: TGTGCCAGCAGCCCTCGGGAGGAGCCCTACAATGAGCAGTTCTTC
CDR3: CASSPREEPYNEQFF

size: -
V: TRBV6-1
J: TRBJ2-5
D: -
DNA: TGTGCCAGCAGCCGATCTAGCGAACAAGAGACCCAGTACTTC
CDR3: CASSRSSEQETQYF

size: -
V: TRBV7-9
J: TRBJ2-7
D: TRBD1
DNA: TGTGCCAGCAGCCCCCTCCGGACAGGGGGCTACGAGCAGTACTTC
CDR3: CASSPLRTGGYEQYF

size: once
V: TRBV25-1
J: TRBJ1-5
D: TRBD1
DNA: TGTGCCAGCAGCCCGGACAGGGATAGCAATCAGCCCCAGCATTTT
CDR3: CASSPDRDSNQPQHF

size: few
V: TRBV25-1
J: TRBJ2-5
D: -
DNA: TGTGCCAGCAGTGCCTCGGGGCCGGCGGAGACCCAGTACTTC
CDR3: CASSASGPAETQYF

size: many
V: TRBV25-1
J: TRBJ2-5
D: TRBD1
DNA: TGTGCCAGCAGTGGGACAGGAACCCTGGGGGAGACCCAGTACTTC
CDR3: CASSGTGTLGETQYF

size: -
V: TRBV7-2
J: TRBJ2-3
D: -
DNA: TGTGCCAGCAGCTTATGGGCCGAAATAGTGCCGATCACAGATACGCAGTATTTT
CDR3: CASSLWAEIVPITDTQYF

size: few
V: TRBV27
J: TRBJ2-2
D: TRBD1
DNA: TGTGCCAGCACCATCGGGACAGCGAACACCGGGGAGCTGTTTTTT
CDR3: CASTIGTANTGELFF

size: once
V: TRBV27
J: TRBJ2-7
D: TRBD2
DNA: TGTGCCAGCAGCCCCCCTAGCGGGAGACAATCCGAGCAGTACTTC
CDR3: CASSPPSGRQSEQYF

size: -
V: TRBV15
J: TRBJ2-7
D: -
DNA: TGTGCCACGTCTGGGAACAACGAGCAGTACTTC
CDR3: CATSGNNEQYF

size: -
V: TRBV29-1
J: TRBJ2-1
D: -
DNA: TGCAGCGTTGGGGGCCCTATGGGCACCTACAATGAGCAGTTCTTC
CDR3: CSVGGPMGTYNEQFF

size: -
V: TRBV2
J: TRBJ2-7
D: TRBD1
DNA: TGTGCCAGCAGTGGAAGTAGGGGACAGGCATCCTACGAGCAGTACTTC
CDR3: CASSGSRGQASYEQYF

size: -
V: TRBV5-4
J: TRBJ2-7
D: -
DNA: TGTGCCAGCAGCTCTGACAGCTACGAGCAGTACTTC
CDR3: CASSSDSYEQYF

size: -
V: TRBV6-5
J: TRBJ1-2
D: TRBD1
DNA: TGTGCCAGCAGTAGACAGGGGGGGGATCTTCGAGGCTACACCTTC
CDR3: CASSRQGGDLRGYTF

size: few
V: TRBV10-1
J: TRBJ2-1
D: -
DNA: TGCGCCAGCAGTGCCAGGGAAAACAATGAGCAGTTCTTC
CDR3: CASSARENNEQFF

size: few
V: TRBV11-2
J: TRBJ2-3
D: -
DNA: TGTGCCAGCAGTGCCCTAGGGGGCACAGATACGCAGTATTTT
CDR3: CASSALGGTDTQYF

size: -
V: TRBV7-9
J: TRBJ1-1
D: -
DNA: TGTGCCAGCAGCTTACTCCGGCTCACTGAAGCTTTCTTT
CDR3: CASSLLRLTEAFF

size: -
V: TRBV19
J: TRBJ2-1
D: TRBD1
DNA: TGTGCCAGTAGTACAGGACAGGGGGCCGAGTTCTTC
CDR3: CASSTGQGAEFF